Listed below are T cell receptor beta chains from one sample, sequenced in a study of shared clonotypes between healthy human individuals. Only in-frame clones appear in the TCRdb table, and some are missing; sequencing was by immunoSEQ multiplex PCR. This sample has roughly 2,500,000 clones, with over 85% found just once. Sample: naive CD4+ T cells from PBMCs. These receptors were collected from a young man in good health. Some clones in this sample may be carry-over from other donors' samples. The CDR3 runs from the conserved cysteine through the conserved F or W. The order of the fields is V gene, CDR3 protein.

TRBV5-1 CASSTASSPTYEQYF
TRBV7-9 CASSPTGEETQYF
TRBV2 CASSPGTGKTDTQYF
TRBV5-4 CASSPLTSGKVTGELFF
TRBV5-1 CASSSGQGDTEAFF
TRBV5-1 CASSPETVYGYTF
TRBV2 CASLVDRAGNTIYF
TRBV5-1 CASSSTPGQSFEQYF
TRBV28 CASSTMGGGTNEKLFF
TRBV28 CASSSLNIRDRDF
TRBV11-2 CASRKRIDEQFF
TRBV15 CATSRDVDSYTDTQYF
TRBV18 CASSPPGTGDEKLFF
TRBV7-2 CASSLTAGGPGDTQYF
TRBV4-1 CASSQDRGVTKNIQYF
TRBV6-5 CASRLLRLGGKLFF
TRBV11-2 CASSFPGVNEQFF
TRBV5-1 CASGMTGVRETQYF
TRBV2 CASRTRSGTYNEQFF
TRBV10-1 CASSETSGRANTDTQYF